This TCR beta chain originates from a study of response to subunit inactivated influenza vaccine. The study's findings and limits: The authors put forward the suggestion that each seasonal influenza vaccination may bring in only a limited number of new T cells.

After removal of 4 bases from V and 5 bases from J, the junction contained 9 bases not matched to a gene. CDR1 SGHAT and CDR2 FQNNGV come from the germline V gene. The CDR3 is 16 residues long. From the RT-PCR reads, TCRdb called clonotypes with MiXCR, one entry per CDR3 protein. Of hundreds of thousands of distinct CDR3 sequences in the sample, 21% were seen once. In the case of this clonotype: Its antigen is unknown.

The source material was PBMCs from blood, sampled about 20 months after vaccination. This sequence was found in a man between 50 and 70 years old who received an inactivated influenza vaccine. The gene calls are TRBV11-2 and TRBJ2-1; TRBD2 matches 9 bases. The CDR3 reads CASSSLRSGRNNEQFF. CDR3 nucleotides: TGTGCCAGCAGCTCTCTAAGAAGCGGGAGGAACAATGAGCAGTTCTTC.